The 3 T cell receptor delta chains given below trace back to one sample, sequenced in a study of gamma-delta chains in newborns, infants, children. TCRdb re-called the reads through CATT. The top ten hold 5% to 5.5% of the sample, which has about 5,400 delta-chain clones, approximately 17% seen once. The source material was blood. The receptors stem from a child who was a newborn, infant or young child, either healthy, febrile or measles-vaccinated (not recorded which).

This clone was observed a handful of times. V is TRDV2 and J is TRDJ1; maybe TRDD3 (6 bases). Trimming removed 2 bases from V and 2 bases from J, with 20 bases in between. The CDR3 has 17 amino acids. Germline values: CDR1 GEAIGNYY, CDR2 EKD. The CDR3 loop is CACDRRLGGDGTDKLIF. The CDR3 nucleotides are TGTGCCTGTGACAGAAGGCTTGGGGGGGACGGTACCGATAAACTCATCTTT.

By frequency in the sample, this clone is medium-sized. The genes are TRDV2 and TRDJ1, with 7 bases fitting TRDD3. Trimming took 6 bases from V and 0 from J; bases not matched to a gene: 12. Per germline, CDR1 GEAIGNYY and CDR2 EKD. This CDR3 spans 16 amino acids. The CDR3 spells CACRPLEGYDTDKLIF. DNA of the CDR3: TGTGCCTGTCGGCCCTTAGAAGGATACGACACCGATAAACTCATCTTT.

For this clone: Its ends do not fully match the called genes, so a read error is possible. This sample includes further DNA sequences coding for the same CDR3. This sequence joins TRDV2 and TRDJ1; TRDD3 matches 12 bases. This CDR3 is 16 amino acids long. Germline values: CDR1 GEAIGNYY, CDR2 EKD. The CDR3 DNA reads as TGCGCCTGTGACAGCCTACTGGGGGATACCGGCGATAAACTCATCTTT. This gives the protein CACDSLLGDTGDKLIF.